These 5 T cell receptor beta chains originate from one sample sequenced in a study of T-cell reconstitution after alpha-beta-depleted transplantation in children. Library preparation (for TCRbeta) was performed with unique molecular identifiers. TCRdb re-called the PCR reads with MiXCR, one entry per CDR3 protein. The profile shows about 500,000 distinct CDR3 sequences, approximately 32% of them singletons. This sample comprised PBMCs from the stem cell graft donor, obtained from the stem cell graft. The receptors here all came from a human donor who donated a stem cell graft to a child with aplastic anemia.

This chain connects TRBV20-1 to TRBJ2-3; possibly TRBD2 for D (6 bases). This CDR3 is 15 amino acids long. Per germline, CDR1 DFQATT and CDR2 SNEGSKA (reference sequence). V was trimmed by 2 bases and J by 1 base, leaving 13 bases between them. The CDR3 loop is CSARNPGLRTDTQYF. CDR3 bases: TGCAGTGCTAGAAATCCGGGACTTCGCACAGATACGCAGTATTTT.

There are a few counts of this clonotype. CDR3 in DNA: TGCGCCAGCAGCTTGGCTCGGACAGCGGGCTCCTATAATTCACCCCTCCACTTT. Protein: CASSLARTAGSYNSPLHF. The chain combines TRBV5-1 with TRBJ1-6; D might be TRBD1 (6 bases). V dropped 0 bases and J dropped 0 bases, with 13 bases sitting between them. The CDR3 runs 18 residues. From germline, CDR1 is SGHRS and CDR2 YFSETQ.

V gene TRBV6-2 or TRBV6-3 combines with J gene TRBJ1-1, with D perhaps matching TRBD1 (5 bases). Germline V lookup: CDR1 MNHEY, CDR2 SVGEGT. Trimming stripped 2 bases from V and 4 bases from J, with 11 bases between. This CDR3 contains 14 residues. The CDR3 spells CASSYEGGGTEAFF. CDR3 sequence (DNA): TGTGCCAGCAGTTACGAAGGTGGGGGCACTGAAGCTTTCTTT.

The chain uses TRBV12-5 and TRBJ1-5; D gene ambiguous. The V end lost 6 bases, the J end lost 5 bases, and 5 bases lay between the germline ends. CDR1 is LGHNT, CDR2 FRNRAP, per germline. The CDR3 runs to 11 residues. For the CDR3, the DNA is TGTGCTAGTGGATACGATCAGCCCCAGCATTTT. Residues: CASGYDQPQHF.

This clonotype was counted a few times. The rearrangement links TRBV25-1 to TRBJ1-2; TRBD1 might be the D (5 bases). This CDR3 spans 13 amino acids. Germline lookup yields CDR1 MGHDK and CDR2 SYGVNS. The V end was cut by 4 bases, the J end by 4 bases, with 10 bases between. CDR3 sequence: CASSVQETYGYTF. CDR3 coding DNA: TGTGCCAGCAGTGTACAGGAGACCTATGGCTACACCTTC.